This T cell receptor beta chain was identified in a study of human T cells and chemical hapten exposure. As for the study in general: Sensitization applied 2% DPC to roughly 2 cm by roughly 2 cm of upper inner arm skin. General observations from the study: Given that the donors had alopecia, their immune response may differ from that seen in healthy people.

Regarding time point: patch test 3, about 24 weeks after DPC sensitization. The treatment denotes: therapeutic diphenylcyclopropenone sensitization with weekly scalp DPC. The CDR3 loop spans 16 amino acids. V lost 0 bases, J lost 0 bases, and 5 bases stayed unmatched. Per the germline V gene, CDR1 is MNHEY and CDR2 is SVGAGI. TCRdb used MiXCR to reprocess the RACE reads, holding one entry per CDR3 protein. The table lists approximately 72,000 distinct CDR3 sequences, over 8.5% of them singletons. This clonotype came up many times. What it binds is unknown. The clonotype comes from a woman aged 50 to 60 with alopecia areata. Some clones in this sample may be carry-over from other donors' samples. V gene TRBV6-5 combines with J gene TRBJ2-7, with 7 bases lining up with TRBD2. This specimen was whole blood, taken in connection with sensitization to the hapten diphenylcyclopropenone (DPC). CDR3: CASSYSASGISYEQYF. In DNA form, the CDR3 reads TGTGCCAGCAGTTACTCCGCGAGCGGGATCTCCTACGAGCAGTACTTC.